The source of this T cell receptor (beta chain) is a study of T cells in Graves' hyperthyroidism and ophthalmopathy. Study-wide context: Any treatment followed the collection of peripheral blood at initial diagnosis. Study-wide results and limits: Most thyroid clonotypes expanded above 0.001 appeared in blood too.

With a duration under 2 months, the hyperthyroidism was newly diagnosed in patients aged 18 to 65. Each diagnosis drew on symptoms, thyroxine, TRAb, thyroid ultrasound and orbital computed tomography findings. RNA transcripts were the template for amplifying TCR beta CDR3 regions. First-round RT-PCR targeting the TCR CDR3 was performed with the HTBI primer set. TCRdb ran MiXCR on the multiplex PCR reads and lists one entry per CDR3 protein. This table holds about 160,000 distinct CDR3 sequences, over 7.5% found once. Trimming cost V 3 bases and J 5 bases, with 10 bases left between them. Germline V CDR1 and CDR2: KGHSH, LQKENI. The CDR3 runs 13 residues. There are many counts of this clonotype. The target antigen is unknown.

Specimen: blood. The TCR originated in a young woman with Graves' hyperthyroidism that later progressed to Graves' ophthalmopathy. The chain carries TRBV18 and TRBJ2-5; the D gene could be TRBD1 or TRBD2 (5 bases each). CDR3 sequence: CASSPGEGETQYF. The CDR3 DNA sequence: TGTGCCAGCTCACCGGGGGAAGGCGAGACCCAGTACTTC.